The 25 T cell receptor beta chains below were found in one sample sequenced in a study of human T cells and chemical hapten exposure. A single record per CDR3 protein comes from TCRdb applying MiXCR to the RACE reads. The table lists around 350,000 distinct CDR3 sequences, over 5% of them singletons. The time point is: pre-sensitization, week 0. The sample's treatment: therapeutic diphenylcyclopropenone sensitization with weekly scalp DPC. This specimen was whole blood, taken in connection with sensitization to the hapten diphenylcyclopropenone (DPC). The source is a young woman with alopecia areata. Some clones in this sample may be carry-over from other donors' samples.

This clonotype occurred many times. The chain is built from TRBV3-1 and TRBJ1-5, with D perhaps matching TRBD1 (5 bases). Deletions cut 0 bases from V and 7 bases from J, with 10 bases between. CDR3 size: 14 residues. Germline CDR1 and CDR2: LGHDT and YNNKEL (reference sequence). The CDR3 nucleotides are TGTGCCAGCAGCCAAGATCCTGGGGCCCAGCCCCAGCATTTT. Its protein product is CASSQDPGAQPQHF.

In this sample, this clonotype turned up a few times. The chain carries TRBV20-1 and TRBJ2-1, with TRBD2 matching over 11 bases. Germline assignment: CDR1 DFQATT and CDR2 SNEGSKA (reference sequence). The CDR3 consists of 14 residues. The J segment lost 10 bases and the V segment lost 6 bases, leaving 11 bases of the junction unmatched. The CDR3 reads CSAELAGAYGEQFF. The CDR3 coding sequence is TGCAGTGCCGAACTAGCGGGGGCCTACGGGGAGCAGTTCTTC.

The sample holds a few counts of this clonotype. CDR3 protein: CASSLCTDTQYF. As DNA, the CDR3 is TGCGCCAGCAGCCTTTGCACAGATACGCAGTATTTT. The chain is built from TRBV4-3 and TRBJ2-3; D uncertain. Trimming removed 4 bases at V and 1 base at J, with 3 bases between. The CDR3 length is 12 residues. CDR1 is LGHNA and CDR2 is YSLEER in the germline V gene.

The table lists this clonotype with many counts. This chain connects TRBV27 to TRBJ2-7; weak D call: TRBD1 (5 bases). The CDR3 covers 14 residues. V was cut by 5 bases and J by 5 bases, with 16 bases left in between. Germline V lookup: CDR1 MNHEY, CDR2 SMNVEV (reference sequence). The CDR3 DNA follows: TGTGCCAGCAGTGGGGCCTTGACCAGAGACGAGCAGTACTTC. The encoded protein is CASSGALTRDEQYF.

This clonotype was seen repeatedly, ten times or more. The rearrangement links TRBV28 to TRBJ1-1; D may be TRBD1 (5 bases). CDR1 is MDHEN, CDR2 SYDVKM, per germline. The CDR3 length is 12 residues. V was shortened by 8 bases and J by 6 bases, with 13 bases between the two germline ends. The CDR3 coding sequence is TGTGCCAGCTCCCGGGGGATGCCTGAAGCTTTCTTT. The encoded protein is CASSRGMPEAFF.

Many counts were recorded for this clonotype. V is TRBV5-1 and J is TRBJ2-7; no definite D call. CDR3 size: 15 residues. CDR1 and CDR2 from the germline V gene are SGHRS and YFSETQ. Trimming took off 1 base at V and 3 bases at J, with 14 bases between the two ends. In nucleotides, the CDR3 is TGCGCCAGCAGCTTGATAAGTGGCCAAATCTACGAGCAGTACTTC. Encoded protein: CASSLISGQIYEQYF.

The rearrangement links TRBV12-3 or TRBV12-4 to TRBJ2-1; D not certain. The CDR3 totals 15 residues. Trimming pared 2 bases from V and 8 bases from J, leaving 16 bases between. CDR3 DNA sequence: TGTGCCAGCAGTTTATTCGGCCGGTTCGAGGATGAGCAGTTCTTC. Translating it yields CASSLFGRFEDEQFF.

This clonotype occurred a few times. The chain combines TRBV7-9 with TRBJ2-2; no clear D gene. This CDR3 is built from 15 residues. From germline, CDR1 is SEHNR and CDR2 FQNEAQ (reference sequence). V was shortened by 5 bases and J by 0 bases, with 10 bases between the two germline ends. The CDR3 here is CASSTLRPNTGELFF. The CDR3 nucleotides are TGTGCCAGCAGCACTCTTCGACCGAACACCGGGGAGCTGTTTTTT.

The sample holds many counts of this clonotype. The chain uses TRBV6-6 and TRBJ2-2, with 8 bases aligning to TRBD2. This CDR3 is 16 amino acids long. Trimming at V came to 5 bases and at J to 1 base, leaving 6 bases not matched to a gene. Germline CDR1 MNHNY, CDR2 SVGAGI (reference sequence). CDR3 sequence reads: CASSPGLALNTGELFF. In DNA, the CDR3 is TGTGCCAGCAGTCCAGGACTAGCTCTGAACACCGGGGAGCTGTTTTTT.

This clonotype was detected ten times or more. V gene TRBV4-2 combines with J gene TRBJ1-4; no firm D call. This CDR3 has 14 residues. The germline V gene encodes CDR1 LGHNA and CDR2 YNFKEQ. V lost 1 base to trimming and J lost 2 bases, with 5 bases between them. CDR3 amino acids: CASSQGGTNEKLFF. The CDR3 DNA reads TGTGCCAGCAGCCAAGGCGGGACTAATGAAAAACTGTTTTTT.

This clonotype was counted ten times or more. The chain links TRBV12-3 or TRBV12-4 to TRBJ2-5; D remains ambiguous. The CDR3 length is 11 residues. V was clipped by 4 bases and J by 3 bases, with 3 bases between them. CDR3 amino acids: CASSWEETQYF. The CDR3 DNA reads TGTGCCAGCAGTTGGGAAGAGACCCAGTACTTC.

This clonotype has just a few counts. V and J are TRBV7-9 and TRBJ2-1; 10 bases match TRBD1. V gave up 6 bases and J gave up 8 bases; unmatched junction bases: 7. CDR3 length: 14 amino acids. Germline V gene sequence: CDR1 SEHNR, CDR2 FQNEAQ (reference sequence). CDR3 protein: CASRNDRGRDEQFF. In DNA, the CDR3 is TGTGCCAGCAGAAATGACAGGGGGCGGGATGAGCAGTTCTTC.

This clonotype has a count of ten or more. The V and J genes are TRBV5-4 and TRBJ2-3; D unresolved. V gave up 2 bases and J gave up 1 base, with 11 bases separating them. The CDR3 length is 15 residues. CDR1 SGHNT and CDR2 YYREEE come from the germline V gene (reference sequence). Written as DNA, the CDR3 is TGTGCCAGCAGCTTAAGAACGTCGGGCACAGATACGCAGTATTTT. Translation gives CASSLRTSGTDTQYF.

This clonotype was picked up a small number of times. This chain connects TRBV6-5 to TRBJ2-3; 9 nucleotides match TRBD2. The CDR3 contains 15 residues. The V gene end was trimmed by 1 base and the J gene end by 5 bases; junction bases not matched to a gene: 4. CDR1 is MNHEY and CDR2 is SVGAGI in the germline V gene. CDR3 DNA: TGTGCCAGCAGTTACTTGCGGGGGGGCAAAGATACGCAGTATTTT. This translates into CASSYLRGGKDTQYF.

The chain carries TRBV11-1 and TRBJ2-5; 7 positions match TRBD1. Germline V gene sequence: CDR1 SGHAT, CDR2 FQDESV (reference sequence). This CDR3 region has 16 residues. V lost 5 bases, J lost 2 bases, and 11 bases stayed unmatched. DNA for the CDR3: TGTGCCAGCAGCCCCCTCCCCCGGGACAGACAAGAGACCCAGTACTTC. It is translated as CASSPLPRDRQETQYF.

Ten or more counts support this clonotype. The chain joins TRBV6-2 or TRBV6-3 to TRBJ1-1; D remains unclear. The V gene lost 2 bases and the J gene lost 2 bases, with 24 bases spanning the gap. Per germline, CDR1 MNHEY and CDR2 SVGEGT. This CDR3 spans 19 amino acids. DNA of the CDR3: TGTGCCAGCAGTTACGTACGTGGAGCTAGGGAAGTGGAAAACACTGAAGCTTTCTTT. Amino acid sequence: CASSYVRGAREVENTEAFF.

This clonotype occurred many times. The chain recombines TRBV24-1 with TRBJ2-3; D possibly corresponds to TRBD1 (5 bases). The V gene's germline CDR1 is KGHDR and CDR2 SFDVKD. Between the trimmed V and J ends, which lost 6 bases and 0 bases, there was a span of 9 bases. The CDR3 covers 14 residues. The CDR3 protein is CATSPGYSTDTQYF. CDR3 bases: TGTGCCACCAGTCCAGGGTATAGCACAGATACGCAGTATTTT.

This clonotype was observed at least ten times. The rearrangement uses TRBV18 and TRBJ2-5; tentatively, D is TRBD2 (5 bases). The CDR3 contains 12 residues. The germline V gene has CDR1 KGHSH and CDR2 LQKENI. The V gene lost 6 bases and the J gene lost 5 bases, with 10 bases spanning the gap. The CDR3 region is CASSPEGETQYF. In nucleotides, the CDR3 is TGTGCCAGCTCCCCCGAGGGTGAGACCCAGTACTTC.

In this sample, this clonotype turned up a few times. The V gene is TRBV6-5, the J gene TRBJ1-2, with D uncertain. The V gene lost 7 bases and the J gene lost 2 bases, with 14 bases spanning the gap. Germline V lookup: CDR1 MNHEY, CDR2 SVGAGI. The CDR3 spans 14 residues. CDR3 sequence: CASKPLTDNYGYTF. The CDR3 DNA sequence: TGTGCCAGCAAGCCTTTAACAGACAACTATGGCTACACCTTC.

This chain uses TRBV3-1 with TRBJ1-1, with D unresolved. There are 11 residues in the CDR3. V was trimmed by 4 bases and J by 6 bases, leaving 6 bases between them. The germline gives CDR1 LGHDT, CDR2 YNNKEL (reference sequence). This chain's CDR3 is CASSLQSEAFF. The CDR3 DNA sequence: TGTGCCAGCAGCCTACAGTCTGAAGCTTTCTTT.

This clonotype was picked up a small number of times. The chain recombines TRBV25-1 with TRBJ1-1; D remains unclear. The V gene lost 1 base and the J gene lost 4 bases, with 10 bases spanning the gap. This CDR3 contains 14 residues. The germline gives CDR1 MGHDK, CDR2 SYGVNS. CDR3 sequence: CASSESFEGTEAFF. CDR3 bases: TGTGCCAGCAGTGAATCCTTTGAGGGCACTGAAGCTTTCTTT. The full variable domain, rest sourced from reference TRBV25-1 and TRBJ1-1, is EADIYQTPRYLVIGTGKKITLECSQTMGHDKMYWYQQDPGMELHLIHYSYGVNSTEKGDLSSESTVSRIRTEHFPLTLESARPSHTSQYLCASSESFEGTEAFFGQGTRLTVV.

This clonotype has ten or more counts. The chain carries TRBV12-3 or TRBV12-4 and TRBJ2-7; a weak D match, TRBD1 (5 bases). Trimming left V 6 bases short and J 5 bases short, with 8 bases between. The CDR3 spans 11 residues. DNA for the CDR3: TGTGCCAGCAGCCAAGGGGACGAGCAGTACTTC. Its translation is CASSQGDEQYF.

The V gene is TRBV6-6, the J gene TRBJ1-2; TRBD1 aligns across 8 bases. Germline V gives CDR1 MNHNY, CDR2 SVGAGI (reference sequence). Trimming at V came to 9 bases and at J to 4 bases, leaving 7 bases not matched to a gene. This CDR3 region has 13 residues. CDR3 DNA: TGTGCCAGTTCGACAGGGGATGCCTATGGCTACACCTTC. Translation gives CASSTGDAYGYTF.

This clonotype was observed many times. The chain carries TRBV20-1 and TRBJ1-2, with a tentative D call TRBD1 (6 bases). The CDR3 runs to 13 residues. Trimming removed 6 bases at V and 2 bases at J, with 13 bases between. Per the germline V gene, CDR1 is DFQATT and CDR2 is SNEGSKA (reference sequence). The CDR3 region is CSAQQGPNYGYTF. In DNA, the CDR3 is TGCAGTGCCCAACAGGGTCCGAACTATGGCTACACCTTC.

The chain joins TRBV28 to TRBJ2-3; the match to TRBD2 covers 10 bases. V was pared by 6 bases and J by 2 bases, with 8 bases of the junction left unmatched. This CDR3 is 16 amino acids long. CDR1 MDHEN and CDR2 SYDVKM come from the germline V gene. The CDR3 DNA sequence: TGTGCCAGCAGCTCCACTAGCGGGGAGTTCACAGATACGCAGTATTTT. Translated: CASSSTSGEFTDTQYF.